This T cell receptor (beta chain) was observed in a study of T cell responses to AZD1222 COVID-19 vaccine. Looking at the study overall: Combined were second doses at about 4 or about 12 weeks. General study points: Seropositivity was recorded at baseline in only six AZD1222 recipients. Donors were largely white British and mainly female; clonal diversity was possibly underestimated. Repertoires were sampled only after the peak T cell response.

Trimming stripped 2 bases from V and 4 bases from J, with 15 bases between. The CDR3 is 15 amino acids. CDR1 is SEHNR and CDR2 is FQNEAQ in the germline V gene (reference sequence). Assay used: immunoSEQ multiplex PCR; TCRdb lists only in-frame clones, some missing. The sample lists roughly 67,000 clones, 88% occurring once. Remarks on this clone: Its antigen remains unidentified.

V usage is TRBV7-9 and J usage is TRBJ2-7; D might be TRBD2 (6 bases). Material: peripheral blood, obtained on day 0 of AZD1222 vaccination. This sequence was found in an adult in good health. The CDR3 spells CASSLNPGVVYEQYF. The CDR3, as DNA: TGTGCCAGCAGCTTAAATCCGGGAGTGGTGTACGAGCAGTACTTC.